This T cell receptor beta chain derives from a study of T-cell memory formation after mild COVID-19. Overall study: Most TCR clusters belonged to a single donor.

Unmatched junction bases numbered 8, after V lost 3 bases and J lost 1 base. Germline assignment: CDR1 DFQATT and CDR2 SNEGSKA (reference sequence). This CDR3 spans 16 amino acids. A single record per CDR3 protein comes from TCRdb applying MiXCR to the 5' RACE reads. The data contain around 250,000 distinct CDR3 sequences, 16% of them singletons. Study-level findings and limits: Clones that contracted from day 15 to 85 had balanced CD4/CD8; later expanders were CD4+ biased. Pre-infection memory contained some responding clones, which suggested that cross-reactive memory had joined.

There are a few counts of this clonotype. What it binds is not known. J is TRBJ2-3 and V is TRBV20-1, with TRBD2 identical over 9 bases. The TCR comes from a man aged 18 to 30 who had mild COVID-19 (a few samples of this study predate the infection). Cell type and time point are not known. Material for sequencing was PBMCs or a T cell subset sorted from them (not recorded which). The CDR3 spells CSARVAGGPGTDTQYF. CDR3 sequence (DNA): TGCAGTGCTAGGGTCGCGGGGGGGCCGGGCACAGATACGCAGTATTTT.